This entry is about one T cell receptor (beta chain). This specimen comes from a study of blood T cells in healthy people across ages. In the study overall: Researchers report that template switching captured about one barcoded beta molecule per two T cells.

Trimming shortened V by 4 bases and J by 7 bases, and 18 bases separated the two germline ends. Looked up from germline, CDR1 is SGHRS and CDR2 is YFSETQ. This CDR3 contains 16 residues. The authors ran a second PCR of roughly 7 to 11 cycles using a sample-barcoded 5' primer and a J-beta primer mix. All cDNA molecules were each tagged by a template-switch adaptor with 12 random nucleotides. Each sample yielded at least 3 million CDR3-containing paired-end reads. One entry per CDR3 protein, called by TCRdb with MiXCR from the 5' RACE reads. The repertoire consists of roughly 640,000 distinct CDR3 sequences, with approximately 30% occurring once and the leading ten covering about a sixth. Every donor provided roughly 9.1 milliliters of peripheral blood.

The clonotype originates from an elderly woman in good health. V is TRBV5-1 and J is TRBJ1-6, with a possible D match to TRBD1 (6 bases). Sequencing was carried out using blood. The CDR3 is CASSRSSGGQNSPLHF. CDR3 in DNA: TGCGCCAGCAGCCGATCGAGTGGGGGGCAGAATTCACCCCTCCACTTT.